This T cell receptor (beta chain) stems from a study of cytomegalovirus exposure and HLA in healthy donors (dated by TCRdb to 2017 to 2019). In terms of the full investigation: According to an earlier analysis of 550 to 750 of the donors, about 179 million T cells yielded 117 million unique TCR beta sequences and 276 Gb of sequence data. An early release that covered 640 HLA-typed donors contained around 300 gigabases of sequencing data and 85 million to 100 million unique TCR sequences. Of the roughly 400 genotyped donors, over 80% were placed in the genetic ancestry cluster associated with self-reported Caucasian donors. The study was designed to test whether signatures of past pathogen exposure could be identified by cataloging public T cell receptors. The study used immunosequencing to profile the T cell repertoires of approximately 630 subjects and linked those repertoires to cytomegalovirus serostatus. A separate validation cohort of 100 to 150 different subjects was used in addition to the approximately 670-subject first cohort. The study combined high-throughput TCR immunosequencing, statistical association of individual TCRs with disease status, and machine learning to predict cytomegalovirus infection status. In a later analysis, previously published TCR beta repertoires from 666 donors were re-analyzed and high-resolution HLA genotyping was added so that TCR occurrence patterns could be studied. The later analysis used no new phenotypic data to find candidate immune exposures, relying instead on TCR beta sequences and their occurrence across donors. In an earlier analysis of roughly 600 of the donors, high-throughput TCR beta sequencing was used to judge whether each TCR beta V gene segment behaved as functional or pseudogenic. Donor age, sex, ethnicity and CMV serostatus were collected together with the repertoire data. In a later genetic analysis, genome-wide SNP genotypes for 398 of the 666 donors were used, and that subset was treated as a discovery cohort. Every discovery cohort repertoire had been produced on one sequencing platform. HLA typing covered class I and class II loci at four-digit resolution. The number of donors typed differed by locus, with about 620-630 for A, B, C, DRB1 and DQB1, 522 for DQA1, 600 to 610 for DPA1, and around 460 for DPB1. Roughly 5 DR-DQ haplotypes were handled as single units for association and clustering, since linkage in the cohort was strong. On average, roughly 200,000 unique TCR beta nucleotide sequences were sequenced per donor among some 430 genotyped donors of the cohort, with 15% to 20% of those sequences being non-productive.

The cohort consisted of 650 to 700 healthy bone marrow donors. At the time of sampling, all cohort members were nominally healthy, though unrecorded immune exposures were likely present. The donor was CMV seronegative and belonged to the group of 352 seronegative cohort members. Every donor gave a peripheral blood sample, and the peripheral blood mononuclear cells from that sample were used for TCR beta sequencing. The Qiagen DNeasy Blood Extraction Kit was used to extract genomic DNA from the blood cell samples. Taken from cysteine to phenylalanine, the CDR3 has 17 residues. Left in the record is the CDR3 DNA by itself, 51 bases read in frame from the first base. V is pruned by 1 base and J by 1 base, leaving 2 bases of the junction without a gene match. The germline V gene supplies CDR1 MGHRA and CDR2 YSYEKL. Results the study describes overall, beyond this receptor: It was suggested by the authors that the approach could potentially be generalized to other disease states and immunological phenotypes. In this cohort, only TCR beta chains were sequenced, and detectable features were limited by the absence of alpha or paired-chain data. When HLA alleles, especially DR and DQ, strongly co-occurred, attributing TCR associations to individual alleles was difficult. In a later genetic analysis, fewer N-insertions in productive TCRs were reported among donors in an Asian-associated ancestry cluster than the roughly 670-donor mean. In vitro tests confirmed that a few of the cytomegalovirus-associated TCR beta chains recognize cytomegalovirus antigens. According to a later analysis, parvovirus B19, influenza, CMV and Epstein-Barr virus appeared linked to several top co-occurrence clusters. Presence/absence analyses assumed roughly uniform sequencing depth across donors, an assumption that may not hold. A further reported finding was that TCR beta sequences accurately predicted the HLA-A and HLA-B alleles for most subjects in the first cohort. A later analysis associated 15,000 to 20,000 TCR beta sequences with specific HLA alleles at a false discovery rate of 0.05. Because counts were too low, about 15 rarely observed V segments, including chromosome 9 orphons, were left out of the earlier analysis of roughly 600 of the donors. For the cohort, immune exposure information was limited to CMV serostatus. Most TCR sequences were seen in very few donors, while some public TCRs were found in many individuals. Correlated functional status among segregating V segments might be attributable to linkage disequilibrium, but an unknown experimental factor could not be ruled out. Cytomegalovirus status was reported to be diagnosed by the classifier with high specificity and sensitivity in both the original and validation cohorts. In a later analysis, the rate of TCR association differed among HLA loci, with DRB1 alleles having the most associated TCRs and HLA-C alleles having the fewest. Some IMGT-functional V segments, including TRBV6-2 and TRBV6-3, could not be told apart with the 87-base-pair reads, so those segments were excluded. In a later analysis, HLA-associated TCR beta chains showed more clonal expansion and lower generation probabilities than non-associated chains that were equally common. Because HLA typing was unavailable for some donors at each locus, only the typed subset was used in association tests. A later genetic analysis associated a missense DCLRE1C variant with V-gene and J-gene trimming of TCR beta chains, and an independent cohort replicated the association. An earlier analysis of 587 of the donors showed that most TCR beta V segments appeared in productive rearrangements either about 90% or about 30% of the time, which broadly matched IMGT annotations. The sequencing pipeline was judged likely to have produced a cluster of highly shared sequence variants as a technical artifact. In the study, some 160 TCR beta chains were listed as associated with cytomegalovirus. Most CMV-associated TCR beta chains appeared to be HLA-restricted in a later analysis, and the HLA associations seemed to be driven largely by CMV exposure.

Libraries were built with the immunoSEQ multiplex PCR assay. For the multiplex PCR, a mixture combining 60 forward primers for TCR Vbeta segments and 13 reverse primers for TCR Jbeta segments was used. A multiplex PCR assay on genomic DNA amplified the CDR3 region of rearranged TCR beta genes. The amplified TCR beta libraries were sequenced on the Illumina HiSeq System as 87-base-pair reads. The published analysis was carried out like this. Across the roughly 600 repertoires, a later analysis counted about 81 million unique TCR beta chains, 9.5 million to 13 million of which were shared by at least two donors. To remove PCR and sequencing errors, raw reads were error-corrected and collapsed into unique sequences using a nearest-neighbor algorithm that merged closely related sequences. V, D and J gene segments were assigned by aligning CDR3 sequences to IMGT reference sequences. For a sequence to be retained, at least a six-nucleotide match to both a V gene segment and a J gene segment was required. Rearrangements were called productive when the CDR3 lacked stop codons and stayed in frame with V and J; all others were non-productive. CDR3 was defined according to IMGT convention as the region running from the second conserved V-encoded cysteine to the conserved J-encoded phenylalanine. The earlier analysis of roughly 590 of the donors excluded any sequence lacking an unambiguous match to a single V gene segment. In an earlier analysis of about 590 of the donors, a V segment was called functional when productive rearrangements were above 56.7%, and segregating when the standard deviation between donors exceeded 5%. A statistical classification framework was built for diagnosing cytomegalovirus status from the catalog of TCR beta chain sequences. A later analysis assigned V and J genes by comparing TCR nucleotide sequences with IMGT/GENE-DB human TR gene sequences. The TCRdist pipeline was used in a later analysis to assign CDR3 sequences and most-parsimonious VDJ recombination scenarios. In a later analysis, every TCR beta chain was defined by the combination of its CDR3 amino acid sequence and its V-gene family, and reads without a unique V-gene family were dropped. In a later analysis, around 600 highly shared, low-generation-probability nucleotide sequences were removed to address suspected cross-contamination and a sequencing artifact. In a later analysis, a clonal expansion index for each public chain was calculated from normalized within-repertoire ranks of inferred template counts. Generation probabilities in a later analysis came from a VDJ recombination model fitted to out-of-frame rearrangements, and those results were checked against IGoR. In a later analysis, hypergeometric tests were used to score TCR-TCR, TCR-HLA and TCR-CMV co-occurrence, with a repertoire-size bias correction applied to TCR pairs. False discovery rates were estimated in a later analysis by permuting HLA or CMV assignments 20 times. In a later analysis, co-occurring TCRs were grouped using DBSCAN, and TCRdist sequence similarity was added for clustering within HLA-allele-positive subsets. Repertoires with fewer than 30,000 or more than 120,000 public chains, plus five repertoires with anomalous nucleotide sharing, were excluded from co-occurrence clustering. TCRdb carries this immuneACCESS record with in-frame sequences only. Its versions omit some clonotypes, under half of them owing to an unresolved V gene in the studies checked, with the rest unexplained. V and J calls plus clone size are reproduced from that table; the DNA served to infer D and trimming. In this sample the table shows some 120,000 clones, approximately 80% of which occur a single time. Around 4% of the sample comes from the top ten.

For this clone: The clone's antigen remains unknown. Base quality data are lacking; no much larger clone is found one base away.

Input material: PBMCs. This TCR came from a woman in her twenties or thirties in good health and CMV-seronegative. The rearranged chain carries TRBV4-1 and TRBJ2-2; TRBD2 lines up with 11 middle nucleotides. The CDR3 in this case is CASSQALAGGNTGELFF. The bases read TGCGCCAGCAGCCAAGCCCTAGCGGGAGGGAACACCGGGGAGCTGTTTTTT.